The 26 T cell receptor beta chains below come from one sample, sequenced in a study of cytomegalovirus exposure and HLA in healthy donors. The primer mix had 60 Vbeta and 13 Jbeta primers. Clones were sequenced by immunoSEQ multiplex PCR, and TCRdb holds only the in-frame ones, with some missing. The sample carries a few hundred thousand clones, roughly 91% recorded once. What was sequenced was PBMCs. The source of these receptors is a girl aged 2-10 years in good health and CMV-seronegative.

This clone was seen a single time. The chain combines TRBV5-5 with TRBJ2-3; 9 bases are a match to TRBD1. The ends lost 4 bases at V and 2 bases at J; junction bases unmatched: 5. CDR3 length equals 15 residues. The germline V gene has CDR1 SGHKS and CDR2 YYEKEE (reference sequence). The CDR3 DNA is TGTGCCAGCAGCCCCGGGACAGGGAACACAGATACGCAGTATTTT. Translation: CASSPGTGNTDTQYF.

The chain uses TRBV30 and TRBJ2-2; D possibly corresponds to TRBD1 (6 bases). The CDR3 spans 13 residues. CDR1 is GTSNPN and CDR2 is SVGIG in the germline V gene (reference sequence). The ends were cut back, 3 bases at V and 5 bases at J, with 10 bases in the middle. DNA of the CDR3: TGTGCCTGGAGGGACAGAGTAACCGGGGAGCTGTTTTTT. Translating gives CAWRDRVTGELFF.

The count of this clone is one. V is TRBV27 and J is TRBJ1-1; D might be TRBD1 (6 bases). The CDR3 has 14 residues. In germline, CDR1 is MNHEY, CDR2 SMNVEV (reference sequence). The germline V and J ends were trimmed by 6 bases and 6 bases, with 17 bases remaining between them. Here the CDR3 reads CASSAGAGGSEAFF. In DNA form, the CDR3 reads TGTGCCAGCAGCGCTGGAGCGGGGGGCTCTGAAGCTTTCTTT.

The V and J genes are TRBV5-4 and TRBJ2-7, with TRBD2 identical over 8 bases. The CDR3 totals 14 residues. V trimming: 3 bases; J trimming: 7 bases; junction bases outside the gene matches: 9. Germline V gene lookup returns CDR1 SGHNT and CDR2 YYREEE (reference sequence). For the CDR3, the DNA is TGTGCCAGCAGCTCGTCCGGGACTAGTGTTGAGCAGTACTTC. As protein: CASSSSGTSVEQYF.

The J gene is TRBJ2-2, the V gene TRBV13, with 13 bases fitting TRBD2. Trimming took 5 bases from V and 6 from J; bases not matched to a gene: 12. Per the germline V gene, CDR1 is PRHDT and CDR2 is FYEKMQ (reference sequence). The CDR3 loop spans 18 amino acids. CDR3 loop: CASSPRTSGGHWAGELFF. DNA for the CDR3: TGTGCCAGCAGCCCCCGGACTAGCGGGGGCCACTGGGCCGGGGAGCTGTTTTTT.

In this sample, this clone turned up once. Different DNA sequences within this sample yield the same CDR3. The rearrangement links TRBV20-1 to TRBJ2-3, with D possibly matching TRBD2 (6 bases). The germline CDR1 and CDR2 sequences are DFQATT and SNEGSKA (reference sequence). Trimming removed 7 bases at V and 4 bases at J, with 6 bases between. The CDR3 consists of 10 residues. CDR3 protein: CSGRADTQYF. The CDR3 nucleotides are TGCAGTGGGAGGGCAGATACGCAGTATTTT.

There are a few counts of this clone. CDR3 protein: CASSLASRSGYPQHF. For the CDR3, the DNA is TGTGCCAGCAGCTTGGCCTCAAGGTCGGGTTATCCCCAGCATTTT. The rearrangement joins TRBV5-8 to TRBJ1-5, with D uncertain. Germline V gene sequence: CDR1 SGHTS, CDR2 YDEGEE. The CDR3 covers 15 residues. Deletions cut 0 bases from V and 10 bases from J, with 17 bases between.

This chain uses TRBV28 with TRBJ1-2; D is possibly TRBD1 (5 bases). The CDR3 runs 12 residues. Germline lookup yields CDR1 MDHEN and CDR2 SYDVKM. V shed 8 bases and J shed 8 bases, with 15 bases lying between them. CDR3 sequence reads: CASGAGSRGYTF. The CDR3, as DNA: TGTGCCAGCGGGGCAGGATCGCGCGGCTACACCTTC.

The chain combines TRBV6-5 with TRBJ1-5; 9 bases fit TRBD1. The CDR3 is made up of 14 amino acids. Looked up from germline, CDR1 is MNHEY and CDR2 is SVGAGI. V shed 5 bases, J shed 11 bases, and the junction held 10 bases outside the gene matches. The DNA for the CDR3 is TGTGCCAGCAGTCCAGGGGACAGGGTCATCACCCAGCATTTT. It encodes CASSPGDRVITQHF.

The chain recombines TRBV28 with TRBJ2-7; 12 bases match TRBD1. Per the germline V gene, CDR1 is MDHEN and CDR2 is SYDVKM. V gave up 6 bases and J gave up 7 bases; unmatched junction bases: 10. The CDR3 has 15 amino acids. The CDR3 bases are TGTGCCAGCAGGTACCGGGACAGGGGGCTTCAGGAGCAGTACTTC. Amino acid sequence: CASRYRDRGLQEQYF. Based on the CDR3 plus reference TRBV28 and TRBJ2-7, the full variable domain is DVKVTQSSRYLVKRTGEKVFLECVQDMDHENMFWYRQDPGLGLRLIYFSYDVKMKEKGDIPEGYSVSREKKERFSLILESASTNQTSMYLCASRYRDRGLQEQYFGPGTRLTVT.

V and J are TRBV6-5 and TRBJ2-1; TRBD2 matches 8 bases. CDR1 and CDR2 (germline): MNHEY, SVGAGI. The CDR3 runs to 15 residues. V lost 6 bases and J lost 0; bases outside the gene matches: 4. CDR3 residues: CASRASGSSYNEQFF. The DNA for the CDR3 is TGTGCCAGCAGAGCCAGCGGGAGCTCCTACAATGAGCAGTTCTTC.

J is TRBJ2-5 and V is TRBV6-1, with D possibly matching TRBD1 (6 bases). The tail of the sequence fits TRBJ2-7 better, so the J call may be wrong. Germline V gives CDR1 MNHNS, CDR2 SASEGT. The CDR3 consists of 14 residues. CDR3 loop: CASSRIHRDYEQYF. CDR3 nucleotides: TGTGCCAGCAGCCGCATTCACAGGGACTACGAGCAGTACTTC.

This chain joins TRBV19 and TRBJ2-7; 9 bases are a match to TRBD2. This CDR3 is 15 amino acids long. The V segment lost 1 base and the J segment 2 bases; nucleotides outside the gene matches: 3. Germline-derived CDR1 and CDR2 are LNHDA and SQIVND (reference sequence). The CDR3 region has the DNA TGTGCCAGTAGTATAGGACTAGCGGACACCTACGAGCAGTACTTC. Translating it yields CASSIGLADTYEQYF.

The chain has TRBV14 and TRBJ2-7; tentatively, D is TRBD2 (7 bases). The V end was cut by 3 bases, the J end by 5 bases, with 17 bases between. The germline CDR1 and CDR2 sequences are SGHDN and FVKESK. This CDR3 is built from 15 residues. CDR3 nucleotides: TGTGCCAGCAGCCAGGTCGGGGGGCCTGAACACGAGCAGTACTTC. This gives the protein CASSQVGGPEHEQYF.

The gene calls are TRBV5-4 and TRBJ1-4; D remains ambiguous. V was trimmed by 0 bases and J by 6 bases, leaving 9 bases between them. The CDR3 is made up of 14 amino acids. Germline CDR1 is SGHNT and CDR2 is YYREEE (reference sequence). CDR3 sequence: CASSLESVDEKLFF. CDR3 nucleotide sequence: TGTGCCAGCAGCTTGGAGTCGGTGGATGAAAAACTGTTTTTT. Combining the CDR3 with reference TRBV5-4 and TRBJ1-4 gives the whole variable domain ETGVTQSPTHLIKTRGQQVTLRCSSQSGHNTVSWYQQALGQGPQFIFQYYREEENGRGNFPPRFSGLQFPNYSSELNVNALELDDSALYLCASSLESVDEKLFFGSGTQLSVL.

This chain links TRBV9 with TRBJ1-1, with no clear D. This CDR3 contains 14 residues. Trimming took 4 bases from V and 1 from J, leaving 11 bases between them. Germline CDR1 and CDR2: SGDLS and YYNGEE. The CDR3 coding sequence is TGTGCCAGCAGCCCAGAGGTGGGGAACACTGAAGCTTTCTTT. Its protein product is CASSPEVGNTEAFF. The whole variable domain, filled in from reference TRBV9 and TRBJ1-1, reads DSGVTQTPKHLITATGQRVTLRCSPRSGDLSVYWYQQSLDQGLQFLIQYYNGEERAKGNILERFSAQQFPDLHSELNLSSLELGDSALYFCASSPEVGNTEAFFGQGTRLTVV.

J is TRBJ2-2 and V is TRBV7-8, with 10 bases that match TRBD2. Trimming at V came to 5 bases and at J to 6 bases, leaving 9 bases not matched to a gene. This CDR3 contains 16 residues. The germline V gene has CDR1 SGHVS and CDR2 FQNEAQ. This CDR3 reads CASSRGGLADPGELFF. The CDR3 region has the DNA TGTGCCAGCAGCCGAGGAGGACTAGCGGACCCCGGGGAGCTGTTTTTT.

The J gene is TRBJ1-5, the V gene TRBV11-3; TRBD1 aligns across 8 bases. Looked up from germline, CDR1 is SGHNT and CDR2 is YENEEA. The CDR3 has 18 amino acids. Trimming took 3 bases from V and 1 from J; bases not matched to a gene: 11. In nucleotides, the CDR3 is TGTGCCAGCAGCTTGTGCAGGGGGCGGTCTAAAAGCAATCAGCCCCAGCATTTT. Protein sequence: CASSLCRGRSKSNQPQHF.

This chain links TRBV7-2 with TRBJ2-7; D may be TRBD2 (5 bases). The CDR3 covers 12 residues. Per the germline V gene, CDR1 is SGHTA and CDR2 is FQGNSA. V was cut by 5 bases and J by 7 bases, with 12 bases left in between. The CDR3 DNA sequence: TGTGCCAGCAGCCCCCCATGGAGGGAGCAGTACTTC. Its translation: CASSPPWREQYF.

This clone was recorded a few times. V is TRBV10-3 and J is TRBJ1-5, with D perhaps matching TRBD1 (6 bases). Trimming removed 3 bases from V and 6 bases from J, with 9 bases in between. The CDR3 runs 13 residues. Germline loops: CDR1 ENHRY, CDR2 SYGVKD. CDR3 DNA sequence: TGTGCCATCAGTGAACAGGGACGTCAGCCCCAGCATTTT. The encoded protein is CAISEQGRQPQHF.

The chain employs TRBV9 and TRBJ1-2; TRBD1 might be the D (6 bases). There are 14 residues in the CDR3. Germline CDR1 SGDLS, CDR2 YYNGEE. Trimming stripped 4 bases from V and 4 bases from J, with 14 bases between. The DNA of the CDR3 is TGTGCCAGCAGCACCCGACAGGACCCCTATGGCTACACCTTC. Its protein product is CASSTRQDPYGYTF. Based on the CDR3 plus reference TRBV9 and TRBJ1-2, the full variable domain is DSGVTQTPKHLITATGQRVTLRCSPRSGDLSVYWYQQSLDQGLQFLIQYYNGEERAKGNILERFSAQQFPDLHSELNLSSLELGDSALYFCASSTRQDPYGYTFGSGTRLTVV.

The sample holds one count of this clone. The V and J genes are TRBV9 and TRBJ1-3; D uncertain. Trimming left V 0 bases short and J 3 bases short, with 7 bases between. The CDR3 is 14 amino acids. Per germline, CDR1 SGDLS and CDR2 YYNGEE. The CDR3 protein is CASSVGGGGNTIYF. The CDR3 region has the DNA TGTGCCAGCAGCGTAGGAGGAGGTGGAAACACCATATATTTT.

The chain links TRBV7-9 to TRBJ1-1; TRBD1 matches at 9 bases. CDR1 is SEHNR, CDR2 FQNEAQ, per germline (reference sequence). Unmatched junction bases numbered 8, after V lost 5 bases and J lost 10 bases. This CDR3 spans 13 amino acids. CDR3 amino acids: CASSPGQGRGAFF. CDR3 DNA sequence: TGTGCCAGCAGCCCCGGACAGGGGCGCGGAGCTTTCTTT.

This chain joins TRBV19 and TRBJ1-1; D is ambiguous. This CDR3 spans 11 amino acids. V was trimmed by 5 bases and J by 2 bases, leaving 3 bases between them. Germline assignment: CDR1 LNHDA and CDR2 SQIVND (reference sequence). The CDR3, as DNA: TGTGCCAGTAGTCTAAACACTGAAGCTTTCTTT. This codes for CASSLNTEAFF.

CDR3 region: CASRKTISIDTQYF. The DNA for the CDR3 is TGTGCCAGCAGGAAGACAATCTCAATAGATACGCAGTATTTT. This chain uses TRBV6-1 with TRBJ2-3, with D unclear. Trimming removed 6 bases from V and 5 bases from J, with 15 bases in between. This CDR3 is 14 amino acids long. CDR1 and CDR2 (germline): MNHNS, SASEGT.

The chain employs TRBV30 and TRBJ2-7; 7 bases are shared with TRBD1. Germline-derived CDR1 and CDR2 are GTSNPN and SVGIG (reference sequence). Trimming cost V 8 bases and J 3 bases; bases outside gene matches: 10. This CDR3 has 13 amino acids. CDR3 sequence reads: CAGNQGVDYEQYF. CDR3 DNA sequence: TGTGCCGGAAACCAGGGGGTGGACTACGAGCAGTACTTC.